This entry concerns a single T cell receptor beta chain. Its antigen remains unidentified. Data came from immunoSEQ multiplex PCR; TCRdb stores just in-frame clones and leaves some out. Altogether about half a million clones are present, roughly nine tenths being singletons, with the ten largest covering about 1.5%. The treatment was: around 19 received Ad26.COV2.S at low or high dose, single or two shots; 5 received placebo; per-sample allocation not given. Day 63 following the first vaccine or placebo injection was when the samples were taken. SARS-CoV-2 spike from the Wuhan strain was encoded by the vaccine, an Ad26 vector. This entry comes from a study of Ad26.COV2.S vaccination and SARS-CoV-2 variants. Study information: Of the COV1001 trial arms, the Ad26.COV2.S arm included the donor.

The CDR3 is 17 amino acids. V dropped 0 bases and J dropped 0; count of bases not matched to a gene: 4. The germline V gene has CDR1 LGHNA and CDR2 YNFKEQ. Study-wide findings and caveats: Measures of TCR breadth and depth may have fallen short of total T cell responses. Reported post-vaccination CD8+ and CD4+ T cell responses to spike showed substantial breadth.

The chain joins TRBV4-2 to TRBJ2-7; 11 positions agree with TRBD2. The sequencing here drew on peripheral blood, taken in a trial of Ad26.COV2.S vaccine versus placebo. This clonotype was sampled from a person between 18 and 60 years old who received the Ad26.COV2.S COVID-19 vaccine or a placebo. The CDR3 sequence: CASSQDLTSGTSYEQYF. CDR3 nucleotide sequence: TGTGCCAGCAGCCAAGACCTGACTAGCGGGACCTCCTACGAGCAGTACTTC.